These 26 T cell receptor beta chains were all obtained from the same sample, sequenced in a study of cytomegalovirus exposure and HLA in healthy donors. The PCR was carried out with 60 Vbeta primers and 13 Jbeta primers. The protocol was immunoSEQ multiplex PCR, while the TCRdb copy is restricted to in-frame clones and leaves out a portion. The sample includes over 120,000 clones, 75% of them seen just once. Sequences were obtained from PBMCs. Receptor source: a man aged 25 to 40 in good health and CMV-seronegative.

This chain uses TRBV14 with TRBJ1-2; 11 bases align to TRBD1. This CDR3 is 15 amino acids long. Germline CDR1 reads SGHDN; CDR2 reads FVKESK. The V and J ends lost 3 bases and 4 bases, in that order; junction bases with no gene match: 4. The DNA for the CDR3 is TGTGCCAGCAGCCAGGGGACAGGGGGAGTCTATGGCTACACCTTC. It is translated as CASSQGTGGVYGYTF.

The CDR3 DNA is TGTGCCGCTGGGGGCGGTTCTCATACTGGGGCCAACGTCCTGACTTTC. Amino acids: CAAGGGSHTGANVLTF. The chain employs TRBV28 and TRBJ2-6, with a tentative D call TRBD1 (6 bases). V was pared by 11 bases and J by 2 bases, with 19 bases between. The CDR3 extends over 16 amino acids. In germline, CDR1 is MDHEN, CDR2 SYDVKM.

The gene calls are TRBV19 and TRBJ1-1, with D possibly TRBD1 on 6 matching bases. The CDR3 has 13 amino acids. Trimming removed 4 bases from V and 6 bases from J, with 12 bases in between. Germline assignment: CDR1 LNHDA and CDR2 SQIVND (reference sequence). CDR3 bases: TGTGCCAGTAGTAACGACAGGTTTGCTGAAGCTTTCTTT. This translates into CASSNDRFAEAFF.

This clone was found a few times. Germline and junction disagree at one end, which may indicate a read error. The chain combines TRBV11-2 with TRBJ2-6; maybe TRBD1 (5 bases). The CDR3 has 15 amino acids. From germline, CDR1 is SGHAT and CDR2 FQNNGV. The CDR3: CASSPGFSGANGLTF. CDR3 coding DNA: TGTGCCAGCAGCCCCGGATTCTCTGGGGCCAACGGCCTGACTTTC.

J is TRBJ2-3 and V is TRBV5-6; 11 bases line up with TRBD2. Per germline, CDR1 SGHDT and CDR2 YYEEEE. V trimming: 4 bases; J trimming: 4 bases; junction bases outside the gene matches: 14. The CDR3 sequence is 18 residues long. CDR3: CASSTTSGRTGNPDTQYF. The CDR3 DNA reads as TGTGCCAGCAGCACAACTAGCGGGAGAACGGGGAACCCAGATACGCAGTATTTT.

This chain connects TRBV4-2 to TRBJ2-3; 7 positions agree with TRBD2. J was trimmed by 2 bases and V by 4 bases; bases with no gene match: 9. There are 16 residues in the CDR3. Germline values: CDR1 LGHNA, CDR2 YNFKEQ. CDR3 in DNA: TGTGCCAGCAGCCCTCGTTTGAGCGGGATCACAGATACGCAGTATTTT. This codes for CASSPRLSGITDTQYF.

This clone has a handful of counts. As DNA, the CDR3 is TGTGCCAGCAGTGAATCCGGGACAGGGGGCACAGATACGCAGTATTTT. This encodes CASSESGTGGTDTQYF. The chain carries TRBV6-1 and TRBJ2-3, with 10 bases fitting TRBD1. The V segment lost 2 bases and the J segment 1 base; nucleotides outside the gene matches: 3. Germline loops: CDR1 MNHNS, CDR2 SASEGT. The CDR3 totals 16 residues.

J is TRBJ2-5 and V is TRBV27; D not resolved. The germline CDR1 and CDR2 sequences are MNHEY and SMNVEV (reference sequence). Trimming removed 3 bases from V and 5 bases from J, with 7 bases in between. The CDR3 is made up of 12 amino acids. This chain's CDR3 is CASSFTGETQYF. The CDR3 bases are TGTGCCAGCAGTTTTACGGGTGAGACCCAGTACTTC.

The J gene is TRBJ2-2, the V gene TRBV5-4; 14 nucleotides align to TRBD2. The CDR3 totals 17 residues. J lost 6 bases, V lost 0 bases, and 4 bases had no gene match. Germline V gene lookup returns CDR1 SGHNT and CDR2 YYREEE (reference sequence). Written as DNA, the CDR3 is TGTGCCAGCAGCTTGGGGGGGACTAGCGGGAGCCCCGGGGAGCTGTTTTTT. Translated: CASSLGGTSGSPGELFF.

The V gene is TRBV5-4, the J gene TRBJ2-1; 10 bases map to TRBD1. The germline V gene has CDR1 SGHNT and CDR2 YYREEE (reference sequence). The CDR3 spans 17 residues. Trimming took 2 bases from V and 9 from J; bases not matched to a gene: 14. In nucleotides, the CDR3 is TGTGCCAGCAGCTTCTGGACAGGGGGGTTCGGGGTAGGTGAGCAGTTCTTC. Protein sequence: CASSFWTGGFGVGEQFF.

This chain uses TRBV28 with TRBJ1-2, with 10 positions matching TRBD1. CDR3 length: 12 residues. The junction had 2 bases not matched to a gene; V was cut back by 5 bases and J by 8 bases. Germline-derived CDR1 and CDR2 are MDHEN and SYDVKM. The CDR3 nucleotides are TGTGCCAGCAGTGGGACAGGGGAAGGCTACACCTTC. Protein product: CASSGTGEGYTF.

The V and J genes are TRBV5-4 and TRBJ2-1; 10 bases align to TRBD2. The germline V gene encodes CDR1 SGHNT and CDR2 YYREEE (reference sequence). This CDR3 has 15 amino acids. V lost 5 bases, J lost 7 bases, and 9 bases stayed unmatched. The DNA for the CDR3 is TGTGCCAGCAGTCTAGCGGGGGCCCTTGGAAATGAGCAGTTCTTC. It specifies CASSLAGALGNEQFF.

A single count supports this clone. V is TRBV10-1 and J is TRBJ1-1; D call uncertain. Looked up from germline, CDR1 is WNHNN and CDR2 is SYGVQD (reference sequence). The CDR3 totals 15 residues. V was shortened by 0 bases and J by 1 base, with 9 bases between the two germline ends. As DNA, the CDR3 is TGCGCCAGCAGTGAGTCGCGAAGTCCGAACACTGAAGCTTTCTTT. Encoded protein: CASSESRSPNTEAFF.

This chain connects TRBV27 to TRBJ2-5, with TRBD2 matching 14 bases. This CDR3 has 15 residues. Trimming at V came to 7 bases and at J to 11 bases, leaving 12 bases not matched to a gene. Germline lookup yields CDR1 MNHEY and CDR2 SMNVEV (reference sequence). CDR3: CASTGGTSGSIEQYF. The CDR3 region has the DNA TGTGCCAGCACGGGGGGGACTAGCGGGAGTATTGAGCAGTACTTC.

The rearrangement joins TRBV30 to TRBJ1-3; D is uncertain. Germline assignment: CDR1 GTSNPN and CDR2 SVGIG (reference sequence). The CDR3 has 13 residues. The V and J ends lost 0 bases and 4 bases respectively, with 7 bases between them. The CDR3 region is CAWSVYPGNTIYF. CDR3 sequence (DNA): TGTGCCTGGAGTGTCTATCCCGGAAACACCATATATTTT.

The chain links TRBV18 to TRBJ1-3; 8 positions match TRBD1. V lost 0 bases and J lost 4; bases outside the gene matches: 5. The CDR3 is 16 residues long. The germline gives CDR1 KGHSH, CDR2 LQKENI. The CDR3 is CASSPPGRGLGNTIYF. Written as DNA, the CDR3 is TGTGCCAGCTCACCACCGGGCAGGGGGCTCGGAAACACCATATATTTT. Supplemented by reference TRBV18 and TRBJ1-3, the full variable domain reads NAGVMQNPRHLVRRRGQEARLRCSPMKGHSHVYWYRQLPEEGLKFMVYLQKENIIDESGMPKERFSAEFPKEGPSILRIQQVVRGDSAAYFCASSPPGRGLGNTIYFGEGSWLTVV.

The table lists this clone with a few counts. The CDR3 nucleotides are TGCGCCAGCAGCTTCACTTACCAAGAGACCCAGTACTTC. As protein: CASSFTYQETQYF. The J gene is TRBJ2-5, the V gene TRBV5-1, with no clear D. Germline CDR1 reads SGHRS; CDR2 reads YFSETQ. Trimming took 2 bases from V and 0 from J, leaving 5 bases between them. There are 13 residues in the CDR3.

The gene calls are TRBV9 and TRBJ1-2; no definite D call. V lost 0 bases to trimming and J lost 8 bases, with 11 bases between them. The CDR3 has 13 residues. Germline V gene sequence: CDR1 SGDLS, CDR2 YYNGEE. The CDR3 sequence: CASSVAEGRGYTF. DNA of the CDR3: TGTGCCAGCAGCGTAGCAGAGGGTCGCGGCTACACCTTC.

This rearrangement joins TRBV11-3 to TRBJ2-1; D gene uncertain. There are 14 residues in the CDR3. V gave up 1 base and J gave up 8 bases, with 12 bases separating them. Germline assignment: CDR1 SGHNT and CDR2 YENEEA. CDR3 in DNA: TGTGCCAGCAGCTTAGGCCTTTCTTCGGATGAGCAGTTCTTC. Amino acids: CASSLGLSSDEQFF.

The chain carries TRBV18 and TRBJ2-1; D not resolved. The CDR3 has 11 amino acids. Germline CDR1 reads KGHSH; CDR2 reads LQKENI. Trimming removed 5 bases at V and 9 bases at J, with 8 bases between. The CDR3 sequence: CASSSPGEQFF. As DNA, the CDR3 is TGTGCCAGCTCATCCCCGGGTGAGCAGTTCTTC.

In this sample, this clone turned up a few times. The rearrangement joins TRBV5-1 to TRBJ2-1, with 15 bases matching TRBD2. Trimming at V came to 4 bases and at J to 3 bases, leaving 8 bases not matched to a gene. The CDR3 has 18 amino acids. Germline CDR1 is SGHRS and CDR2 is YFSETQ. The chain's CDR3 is CASSAGLAGGTRYNEQFF. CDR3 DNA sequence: TGCGCCAGCAGCGCGGGACTAGCGGGGGGCACTCGCTACAATGAGCAGTTCTTC.

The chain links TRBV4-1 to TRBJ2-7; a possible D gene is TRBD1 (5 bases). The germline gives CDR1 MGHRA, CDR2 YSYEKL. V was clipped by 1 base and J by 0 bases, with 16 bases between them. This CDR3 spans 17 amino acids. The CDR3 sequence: CASSQAYPPDNSYEQYF. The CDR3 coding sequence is TGCGCCAGCAGCCAAGCTTATCCCCCGGACAACTCCTACGAGCAGTACTTC.

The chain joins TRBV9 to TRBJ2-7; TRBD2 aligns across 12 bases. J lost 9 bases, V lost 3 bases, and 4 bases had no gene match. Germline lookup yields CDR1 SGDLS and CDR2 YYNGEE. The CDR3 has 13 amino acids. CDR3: CASSGTSGILQYF. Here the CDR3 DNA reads TGTGCCAGCAGCGGGACTAGCGGGATCCTGCAGTACTTC.

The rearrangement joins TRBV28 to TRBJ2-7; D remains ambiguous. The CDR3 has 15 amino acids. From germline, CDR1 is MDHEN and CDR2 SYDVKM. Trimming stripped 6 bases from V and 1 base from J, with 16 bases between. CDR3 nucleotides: TGTGCCAGCAGATCCCAACTACAACGGTCCTACGAGCAGTACTTC. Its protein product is CASRSQLQRSYEQYF.

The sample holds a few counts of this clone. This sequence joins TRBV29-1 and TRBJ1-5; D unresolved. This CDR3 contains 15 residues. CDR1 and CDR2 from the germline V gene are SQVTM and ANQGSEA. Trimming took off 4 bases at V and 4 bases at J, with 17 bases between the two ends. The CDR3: CSVADGLIGNQPQHF. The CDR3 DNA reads TGCAGCGTTGCGGACGGACTCATAGGGAATCAGCCCCAGCATTTT.

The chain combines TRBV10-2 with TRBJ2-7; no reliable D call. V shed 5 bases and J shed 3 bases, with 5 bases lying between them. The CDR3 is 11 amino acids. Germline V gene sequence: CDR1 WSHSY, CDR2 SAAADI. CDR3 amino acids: CASSPYYEQYF. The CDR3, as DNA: TGCGCCAGCAGTCCTTACTACGAGCAGTACTTC.